These 10 T cell receptor beta chains were all obtained from the same sample, sequenced in a study of T-cell reconstitution after alpha-beta-depleted transplantation in children. It was with unique molecular identifiers that the TCRbeta library was prepared. TCRdb re-called the PCR reads through MiXCR, storing one row per CDR3 protein. The sample lists fewer than 150,000 distinct CDR3 sequences; 23% were seen once. The sequencing used PBMCs, mostly from graft donor cells, collected 180 days after TCRalphabeta/CD19-depleted stem cell transplant. These receptors all stem from a male patient aged 2 to 10 who had a stem cell transplant for chronic granulomatous disease, so the T cells may come from the graft donor.

The chain recombines TRBV20-1 with TRBJ2-3; 9 bases are a match to TRBD1. This CDR3 is 13 amino acids long. CDR1 and CDR2 (germline): DFQATT, SNEGSKA (reference sequence). The trim removed 6 bases at V and 4 bases at J, leaving 5 bases unmatched. CDR3 protein: CSAAGTGSDTQYF. DNA of the CDR3: TGCAGTGCCGCCGGGACAGGGTCAGATACGCAGTATTTT.

Many counts were recorded for this clonotype. The chain joins TRBV10-3 to TRBJ2-3; weak D call: TRBD2 (5 bases). CDR1 is ENHRY, CDR2 SYGVKD, per germline. The V gene lost 10 bases and the J gene lost 5 bases, with 16 bases spanning the gap. The CDR3 spans 13 residues. CDR3 sequence (DNA): TGTGCCACGTTGGGTAGCGTTGGAGATACGCAGTATTTT. Amino acids: CATLGSVGDTQYF.

This rearrangement joins TRBV4-3 to TRBJ2-7; the match to TRBD1 covers 10 bases. This CDR3 is built from 15 residues. Germline values: CDR1 LGHNA, CDR2 YSLEER. The V and J ends lost 2 bases and 3 bases, in that order; junction bases with no gene match: 4. In DNA, the CDR3 is TGCGCCAGCAGCCAAACGACAGGGGGCTACTACGAGCAGTACTTC. As protein: CASSQTTGGYYEQYF.

The chain combines TRBV12-3 or TRBV12-4 with TRBJ2-1, with 12 bases that match TRBD2. The CDR3 totals 15 residues. Trimming removed 5 bases from V and 8 bases from J; junction bases left unmatched: 7. The CDR3, as DNA: TGTGCCAGCAGTCTGACTAGCGGGAGTCTCTATGAGCAGTTCTTC. Its translation is CASSLTSGSLYEQFF.

This clonotype appeared once. The chain uses TRBV27 and TRBJ2-6; 12 bases line up with TRBD1. The V and J ends lost 3 bases and 1 base, in that order; junction bases with no gene match: 7. CDR1 is MNHEY, CDR2 SMNVEV, per germline (reference sequence). The CDR3 is made up of 19 amino acids. DNA of the CDR3: TGTGCCAGCAGTTTCTCCGGGACAGGGGGCTGGTCTGGGGCCAACGTCCTGACTTTC. Translating it yields CASSFSGTGGWSGANVLTF.

V gene TRBV24-1 combines with J gene TRBJ2-2; the D is unclear. The ends were cut back, 4 bases at V and 7 bases at J, with 9 bases in the middle. The CDR3 has 13 amino acids. Germline CDR1 is KGHDR and CDR2 is SFDVKD. CDR3 amino acids: CATSDLTVGELFF. In nucleotides, the CDR3 is TGTGCCACCAGTGACCTGACGGTCGGGGAGCTGTTTTTT.

The genes are TRBV25-1 and TRBJ2-5; the D is unclear. The germline CDR1 and CDR2 sequences are MGHDK and SYGVNS. The V end was cut by 5 bases, the J end by 2 bases, with 12 bases between. The CDR3 is made up of 14 amino acids. DNA for the CDR3: TGTGCCAGCAGTCTGGACCAGGTACAAGAGACCCAGTACTTC. Translating gives CASSLDQVQETQYF.

This clonotype was counted between two and nine times. The rearrangement uses TRBV15 and TRBJ2-7, with TRBD2 as a possible D gene (5 bases). Trimming left V 0 bases short and J 9 bases short, with 30 bases between. The length of the CDR3 is 19 residues. Germline assignment: CDR1 LNHNV and CDR2 YYDKDF (reference sequence). This CDR3 reads CATSRDLIGGDSSRVGQYF. The CDR3 DNA is TGTGCCACCAGCAGAGATCTCATCGGAGGAGACTCGTCCCGTGTCGGGCAGTACTTC.

This clonotype was seen a handful of times. This sequence joins TRBV7-9 and TRBJ2-5; TRBD2 is a possible D gene (6 bases). The V end lost 5 bases, the J end lost 1 base, and 11 bases lay between the germline ends. CDR1 SEHNR and CDR2 FQNEAQ come from the germline V gene (reference sequence). There are 14 residues in the CDR3. CDR3 coding DNA: TGTGCCAGCAGCCCCCGGGGACTCCAAGAGACCCAGTACTTC. It yields the protein CASSPRGLQETQYF.

This clonotype was recorded many times. The chain recombines TRBV29-1 with TRBJ2-5, with D perhaps matching TRBD1 or TRBD2 (5 bases each). The CDR3 runs 12 residues. The germline V gene has CDR1 SQVTM and CDR2 ANQGSEA. V lost 7 bases and J lost 1, with 10 bases in between. The CDR3, as DNA: TGCAGCGCAGCCGGGACCCAAGAGACCCAGTACTTC. Protein sequence: CSAAGTQETQYF.